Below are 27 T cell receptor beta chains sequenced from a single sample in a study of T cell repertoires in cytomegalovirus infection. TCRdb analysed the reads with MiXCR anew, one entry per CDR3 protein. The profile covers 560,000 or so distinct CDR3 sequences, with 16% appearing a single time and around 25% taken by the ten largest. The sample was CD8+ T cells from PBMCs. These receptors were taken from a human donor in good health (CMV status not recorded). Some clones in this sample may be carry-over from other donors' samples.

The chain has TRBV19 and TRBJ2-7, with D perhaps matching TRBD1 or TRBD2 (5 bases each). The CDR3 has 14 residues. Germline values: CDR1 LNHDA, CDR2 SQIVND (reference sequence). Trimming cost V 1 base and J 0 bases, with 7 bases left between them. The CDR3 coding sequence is TGTGCCAGTAGTATAGCGGGACCCTCCTACGAGCAGTACTTC. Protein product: CASSIAGPSYEQYF.

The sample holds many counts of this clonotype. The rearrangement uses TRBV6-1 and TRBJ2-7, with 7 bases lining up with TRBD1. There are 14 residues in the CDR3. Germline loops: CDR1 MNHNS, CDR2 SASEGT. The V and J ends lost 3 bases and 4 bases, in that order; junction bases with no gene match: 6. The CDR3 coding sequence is TGTGCCAGCAGTGAGTACAGGGGTTCATACGAGCAGTACTTC. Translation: CASSEYRGSYEQYF.

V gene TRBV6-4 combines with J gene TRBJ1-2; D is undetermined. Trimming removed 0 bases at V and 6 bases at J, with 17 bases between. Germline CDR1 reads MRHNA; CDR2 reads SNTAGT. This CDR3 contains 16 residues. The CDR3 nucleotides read TGTGCCAGCAGTGACTCGATCGGTTCGTCGGCTCATGGCTACACCTTC. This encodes CASSDSIGSSAHGYTF.

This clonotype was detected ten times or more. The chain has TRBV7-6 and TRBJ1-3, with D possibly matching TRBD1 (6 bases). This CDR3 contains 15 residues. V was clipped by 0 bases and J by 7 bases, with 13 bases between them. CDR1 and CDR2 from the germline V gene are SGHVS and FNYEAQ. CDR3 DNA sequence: TGTGCCAGCAGCTTAGCGGCCAGGGGAGGGAACACCATATATTTT. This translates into CASSLAARGGNTIYF.

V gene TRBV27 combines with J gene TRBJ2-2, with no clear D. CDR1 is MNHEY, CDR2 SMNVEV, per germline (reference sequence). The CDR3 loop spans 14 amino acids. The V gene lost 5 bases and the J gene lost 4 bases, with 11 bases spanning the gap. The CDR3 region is CASSPYGGTGELFF. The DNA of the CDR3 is TGTGCCAGCAGTCCGTACGGCGGCACCGGGGAGCTGTTTTTT.

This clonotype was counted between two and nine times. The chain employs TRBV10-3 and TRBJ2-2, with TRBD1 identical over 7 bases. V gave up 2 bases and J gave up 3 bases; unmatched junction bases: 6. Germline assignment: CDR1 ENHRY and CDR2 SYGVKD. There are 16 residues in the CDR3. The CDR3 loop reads CAISETGARDTGELFF. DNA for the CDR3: TGTGCCATCAGTGAGACAGGGGCGCGTGACACCGGGGAGCTGTTTTTT.

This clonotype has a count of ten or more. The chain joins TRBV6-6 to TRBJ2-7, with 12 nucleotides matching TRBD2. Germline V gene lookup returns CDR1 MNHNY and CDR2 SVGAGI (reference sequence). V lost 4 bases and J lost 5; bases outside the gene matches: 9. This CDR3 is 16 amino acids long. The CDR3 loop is CASSFRRTSGKDEQYF. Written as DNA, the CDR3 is TGTGCCAGCAGTTTTCGTAGGACTAGCGGGAAGGACGAGCAGTACTTC.

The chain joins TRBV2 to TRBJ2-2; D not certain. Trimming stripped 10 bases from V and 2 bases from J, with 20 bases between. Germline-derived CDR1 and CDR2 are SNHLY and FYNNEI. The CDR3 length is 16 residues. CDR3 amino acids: CATLRLETANTGELFF. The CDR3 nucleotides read TGTGCCACCCTCCGGCTCGAAACAGCCAACACCGGGGAGCTGTTTTTT.

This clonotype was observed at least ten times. The CDR3 loop is CASGFDRVTDTQYF. The DNA for the CDR3 is TGTGCTAGTGGTTTCGACAGGGTAACAGATACGCAGTATTTT. The rearrangement links TRBV12-5 to TRBJ2-3, with 7 bases identical to TRBD1. CDR3 size: 14 residues. Germline lookup yields CDR1 LGHNT and CDR2 FRNRAP. V gave up 3 bases and J gave up 3 bases; unmatched junction bases: 3.

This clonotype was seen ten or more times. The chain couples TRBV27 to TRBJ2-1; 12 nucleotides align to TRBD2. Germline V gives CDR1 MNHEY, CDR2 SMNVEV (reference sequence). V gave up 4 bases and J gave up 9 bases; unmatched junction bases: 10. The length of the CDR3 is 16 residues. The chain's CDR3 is CASSSFMGLAGFEQFF. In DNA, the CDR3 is TGTGCCAGCAGTTCCTTTATGGGACTAGCGGGTTTTGAGCAGTTCTTC.

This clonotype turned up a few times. The CDR3 protein is CASSFGKDNEQFF. CDR3 bases: TGTGCCAGCAGTTTCGGGAAAGACAATGAGCAGTTCTTC. The rearrangement links TRBV27 to TRBJ2-1; weak D call: TRBD2 (5 bases). CDR3 size: 13 residues. Trimming removed 3 bases from V and 5 bases from J, with 8 bases in between. Germline V gene lookup returns CDR1 MNHEY and CDR2 SMNVEV (reference sequence).

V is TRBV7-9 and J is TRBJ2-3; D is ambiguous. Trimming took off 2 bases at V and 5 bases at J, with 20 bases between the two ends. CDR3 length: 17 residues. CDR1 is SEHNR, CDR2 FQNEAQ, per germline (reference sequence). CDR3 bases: TGTGCCAGCAGCTTAATGTGGATAGAAGATATGGTAGATACGCAGTATTTT. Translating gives CASSLMWIEDMVDTQYF.

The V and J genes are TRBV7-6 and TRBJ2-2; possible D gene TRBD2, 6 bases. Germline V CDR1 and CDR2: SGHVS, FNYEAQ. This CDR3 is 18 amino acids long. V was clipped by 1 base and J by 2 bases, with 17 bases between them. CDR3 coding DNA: TGTGCCAGCAGCTTAGAGGGGCTTTTGGGAGGCAACACCGGGGAGCTGTTTTTT. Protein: CASSLEGLLGGNTGELFF.

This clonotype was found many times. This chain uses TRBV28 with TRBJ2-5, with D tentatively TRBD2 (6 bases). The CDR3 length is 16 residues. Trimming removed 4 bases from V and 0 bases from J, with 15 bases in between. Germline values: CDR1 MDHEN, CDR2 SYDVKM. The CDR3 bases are TGTGCCAGCAGTTCCGCAGGACTAAAGTACCAAGAGACCCAGTACTTC. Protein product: CASSSAGLKYQETQYF.

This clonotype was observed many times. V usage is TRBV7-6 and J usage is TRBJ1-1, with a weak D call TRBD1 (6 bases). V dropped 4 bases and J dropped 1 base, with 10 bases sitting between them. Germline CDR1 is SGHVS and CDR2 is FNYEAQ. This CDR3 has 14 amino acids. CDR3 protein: CASSSGRGNTEAFF. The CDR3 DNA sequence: TGTGCCAGCAGCTCCGGCAGGGGGAACACTGAAGCTTTCTTT.

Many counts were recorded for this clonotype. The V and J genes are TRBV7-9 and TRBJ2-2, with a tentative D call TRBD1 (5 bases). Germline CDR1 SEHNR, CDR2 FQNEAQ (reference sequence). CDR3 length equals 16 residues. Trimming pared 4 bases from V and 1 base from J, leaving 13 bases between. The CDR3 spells CASSSSTQGNTGELFF. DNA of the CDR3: TGTGCCAGCAGCTCGTCCACTCAGGGGAACACCGGGGAGCTGTTTTTT.

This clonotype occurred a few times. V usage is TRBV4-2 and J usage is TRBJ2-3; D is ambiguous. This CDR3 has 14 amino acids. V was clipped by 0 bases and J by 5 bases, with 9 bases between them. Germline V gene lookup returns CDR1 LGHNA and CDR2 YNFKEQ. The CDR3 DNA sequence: TGTGCCAGCAGCCAAGATCGCGCATTAGATACGCAGTATTTT. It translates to CASSQDRALDTQYF.

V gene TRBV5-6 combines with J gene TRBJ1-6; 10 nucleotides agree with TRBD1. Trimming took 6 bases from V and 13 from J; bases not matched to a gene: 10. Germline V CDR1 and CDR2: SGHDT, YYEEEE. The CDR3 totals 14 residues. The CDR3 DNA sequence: TGTGCCAGCACCTACGGGACAGGGGAAGAGCCCCTCCACTTT. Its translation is CASTYGTGEEPLHF.

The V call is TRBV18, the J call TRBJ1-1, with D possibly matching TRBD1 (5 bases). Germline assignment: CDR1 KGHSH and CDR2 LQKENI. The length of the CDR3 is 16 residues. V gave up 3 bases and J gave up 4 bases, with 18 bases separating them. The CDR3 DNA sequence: TGTGCCAGCTCACCGAGGACAAAAAATAATCCCACTGAAGCTTTCTTT. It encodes CASSPRTKNNPTEAFF.

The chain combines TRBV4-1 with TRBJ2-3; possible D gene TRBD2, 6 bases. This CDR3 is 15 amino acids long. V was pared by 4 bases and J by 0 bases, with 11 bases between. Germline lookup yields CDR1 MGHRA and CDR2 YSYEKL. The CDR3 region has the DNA TGCGCCAGCAGCCGCGGGACTTCTAGCACAGATACGCAGTATTTT. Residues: CASSRGTSSTDTQYF.

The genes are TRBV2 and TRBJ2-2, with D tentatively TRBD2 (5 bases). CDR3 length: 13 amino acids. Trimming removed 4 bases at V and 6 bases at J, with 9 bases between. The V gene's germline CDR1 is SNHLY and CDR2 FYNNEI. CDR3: CASSGGAAGELFF. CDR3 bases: TGTGCCAGCAGTGGGGGAGCGGCCGGGGAGCTGTTTTTT.

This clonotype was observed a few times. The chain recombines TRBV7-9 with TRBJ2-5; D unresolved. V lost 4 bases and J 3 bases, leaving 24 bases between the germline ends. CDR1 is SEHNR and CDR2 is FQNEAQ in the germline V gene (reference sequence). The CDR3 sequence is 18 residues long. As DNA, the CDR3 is TGTGCCAGCAGCTCTTCTCACCCTCGGCAGGCGATAAAAGAGACCCAGTACTTC. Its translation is CASSSSHPRQAIKETQYF.

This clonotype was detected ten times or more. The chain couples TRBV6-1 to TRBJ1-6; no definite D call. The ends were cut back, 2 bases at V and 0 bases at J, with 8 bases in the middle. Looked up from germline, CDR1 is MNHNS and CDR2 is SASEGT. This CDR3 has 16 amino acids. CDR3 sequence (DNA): TGTGCCAGCAGTGAACAAAGCGGCTCCTATAATTCACCCCTCCACTTT. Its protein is CASSEQSGSYNSPLHF.

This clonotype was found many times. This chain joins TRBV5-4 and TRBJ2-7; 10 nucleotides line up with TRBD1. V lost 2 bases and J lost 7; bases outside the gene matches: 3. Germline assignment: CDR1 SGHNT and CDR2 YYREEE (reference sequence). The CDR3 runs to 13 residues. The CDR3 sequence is CASSFGQGGEQYF. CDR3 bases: TGTGCCAGCAGCTTCGGACAGGGGGGAGAGCAGTACTTC.

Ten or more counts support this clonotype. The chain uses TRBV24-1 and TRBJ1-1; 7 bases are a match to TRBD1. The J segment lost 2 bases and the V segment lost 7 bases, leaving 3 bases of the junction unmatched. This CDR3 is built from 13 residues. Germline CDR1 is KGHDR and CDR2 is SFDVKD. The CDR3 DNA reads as TGTGCCACCAGGCAGGGGGGTAACACTGAAGCTTTCTTT. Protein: CATRQGGNTEAFF.

CDR3 in DNA: TGTGCCATCAGTGAGACCGAGGGGGGTGGAACTGAAGCTTTCTTT. As protein: CAISETEGGGTEAFF. The rearrangement joins TRBV10-3 to TRBJ1-1, with D perhaps matching TRBD1 (6 bases). This CDR3 region has 15 residues. The germline V gene encodes CDR1 ENHRY and CDR2 SYGVKD. V was shortened by 2 bases and J by 5 bases, with 15 bases between the two germline ends.

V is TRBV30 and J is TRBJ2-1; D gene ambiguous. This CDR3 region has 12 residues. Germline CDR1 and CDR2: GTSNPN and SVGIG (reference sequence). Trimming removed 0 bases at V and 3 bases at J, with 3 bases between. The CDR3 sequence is CAWSVVYNEQFF. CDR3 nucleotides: TGTGCCTGGAGTGTAGTCTACAATGAGCAGTTCTTC.